This T cell receptor (beta chain) was recorded in a study of identical twins. The CDR3 contains 15 residues. V trimming: 7 bases; J trimming: 2 bases; junction bases outside the gene matches: 7. CDR1 and CDR2 from the germline V gene are MNHEY and SMNVEV (reference sequence). Study observations and caveats: Monozygotic twins shared more out-of-frame TCR alpha than recombination models predicted.

In TCRdb, the 5' RACE reads were re-called with MiXCR into one record per CDR3 protein. Of 450,000 or so distinct CDR3 sequences in the sample, under 20% were seen once. On this clonotype: Its antigen remains unknown.

The clonotype comes from a man aged 45-65 years in good health. Sequences were obtained from naive T cells sorted from blood. J is TRBJ2-3 and V is TRBV27, with 9 positions matching TRBD2. In nucleotides, the CDR3 is TGTGCCAGCAAGGGGCTAGCGGGGCCCACAGATACGCAGTATTTT. It yields the protein CASKGLAGPTDTQYF.